These T cell receptor beta chains were read from a single sample in a study of blood T cell repertoires in COVID-19. The assay was immunoSEQ multiplex PCR, and TCRdb's table has in-frame clones only and misses some. The repertoire holds approximately 170,000 clones, with about 88% as singletons. The sample taken for sequencing was peripheral blood. All receptors derive from a man in his sixties with acute or convalescent COVID-19. Both conserved end residues are part of each CDR3. The D gene is left open where the match is weak. The size field is filled for only some rows; it gives once, few, many or a size class.

CDR3nt	CDR3aa	v_gene	j_gene	abundance	d_gene
TGCGCCAGCAGCCAAGAGTCGCGGGAGGGCCCCTACGAGCAGTACTTC	CASSQESREGPYEQYF	TRBV4-1	TRBJ2-7	-	TRBD2
TGTGCCAGCAGCGTAGCACTAGCGGGAGACAATGAGCAGTTCTTC	CASSVALAGDNEQFF	TRBV9	TRBJ2-1	once	TRBD2
TGTGCCAGCAGTCGACAGGGTCGGACTGAAGCTTTCTTT	CASSRQGRTEAFF	TRBV6-5	TRBJ1-1	-	TRBD1
TGTGCCAGCAGTGACTCGAGTCTACGCACAGATACGCAGTATTTT	CASSDSSLRTDTQYF	TRBV6-4	TRBJ2-3	-	-
TGTGCCAGCAGCTGGTATGGGGGGGCCGCAACTAATGAAAAACTGTTTTTT	CASSWYGGAATNEKLFF	TRBV5-4	TRBJ1-4	-	-
TGTGCCAGTAAGGACTACGACAGGAACACTGAAGCTTTCTTT	CASKDYDRNTEAFF	TRBV19	TRBJ1-1	-	-
TGTGCCTGGAGTGTGCGACAGGGTAAAGCCTCTGGGGCCAACGTCCTGACTTTC	CAWSVRQGKASGANVLTF	TRBV30	TRBJ2-6	-	TRBD1
TGTGCCAGCAGGACAGGGAGAGGCTATGGCTACACCTTC	CASRTGRGYGYTF	TRBV12-3/TRBV12-4	TRBJ1-2	-	TRBD1
TGTGCCAGCAGCGCAGGTACTAGCGGGATTCACAATGAGCAGTTCTTC	CASSAGTSGIHNEQFF	TRBV11-2	TRBJ2-1	-	TRBD2
TGTGCCAGCAGTCCTGACAGGGGCGATGGCTACACCTTC	CASSPDRGDGYTF	TRBV6-4	TRBJ1-2	once	TRBD1
TGCGCCAGCAGCCCCCGGGACAGTAGAACTGAAAAACTGTTTTTT	CASSPRDSRTEKLFF	TRBV5-1	TRBJ1-4	-	TRBD1
TGTGCCGGAGGTGACGGGGAAAAACTGTTTTTT	CAGGDGEKLFF	TRBV30	TRBJ1-4	-	-
TGCAGTGCTAGTAGGGGCGGGAAAAGCGGGAGAGTTCGGTATACGCAGTATTTT	CSASRGGKSGRVRYTQYF	TRBV20-1	TRBJ2-3	-	TRBD2
TGTGCCACCAGTGAAGGGACAGGGGCGCTCCAAGAGACCCAGTACTTC	CATSEGTGALQETQYF	TRBV24-1	TRBJ2-5	-	TRBD1
TGTGCCAGTAGTACAGGGTACACCGGGGAGCTGTTTTTT	CASSTGYTGELFF	TRBV19	TRBJ2-2	once	-
TGTGCCAGCAGTACAGGAGTCTACGAGCAGTACTTC	CASSTGVYEQYF	TRBV27	TRBJ2-7	-	-
TGTGCCAGCAGTAAGGAGGAGTATCAGCCCCAGCATTTT	CASSKEEYQPQHF	TRBV6-4	TRBJ1-5	-	-
TGTGCCAGCAGCCCCTCGAACACTGAAGCTTTCTTT	CASSPSNTEAFF	TRBV14	TRBJ1-1	once	-
TGCGCCAGCTCAGATTGTAAAACTAATGAAAAACTGTTTTTT	CASSDCKTNEKLFF	TRBV10-1	TRBJ1-4	few	-
TGTGCCAGCAGCATCAGGGTACTCAATTCACCCCTCCACTTT	CASSIRVLNSPLHF	TRBV5-4	TRBJ1-6	-	-
TGTGCCAGCAGCCTCAACAGGGAAGGTCAGCCCCAGCATTTT	CASSLNREGQPQHF	TRBV7-2	TRBJ1-5	many	-
TGTGCCAGCAAGCCAGGGGATAGCAATCAGCCCCAGCATTTT	CASKPGDSNQPQHF	TRBV6-5	TRBJ1-5	-	-
TGTGCCAGCAGCTTTGGCGCGTCGGGGGACTATGGCTACACCTTC	CASSFGASGDYGYTF	TRBV5-5	TRBJ1-2	once	-
TGTGCCAGCAGCCCCACCAGCGGGAGAACCGGGGAGCTGTTTTTT	CASSPTSGRTGELFF	TRBV3-1/TRBV3-2	TRBJ2-2	once	TRBD2
TGTGCCAGCAGCTTAGCGTCAGGGGAAGGCTATGGCTACACCTTC	CASSLASGEGYGYTF	TRBV7-8	TRBJ1-2	-	-
TGTGCCAGCAGCTTAACGGGTAGGGAAGCTTTCTTT	CASSLTGREAFF	TRBV7-9	TRBJ1-1	-	-
TGCGCCAGCAGCCAAGTACAGGGGCAAGAGACCCAGTACTTC	CASSQVQGQETQYF	TRBV4-1	TRBJ2-5	-	TRBD1
TGTGCCAGCAGCGCCGGGACACCGGAGGCTGAAGCTTTCTTT	CASSAGTPEAEAFF	TRBV9	TRBJ1-1	-	-
TGCGCCAGCAGGGACAGCATAAATGGCTACACCTTC	CASRDSINGYTF	TRBV10-2	TRBJ1-2	-	-
TGTGCCATCAGTGAGTCGACAGGCGTCTCCTACGAGCAGTACTTC	CAISESTGVSYEQYF	TRBV10-3	TRBJ2-7	-	-
TGTGCCAGCAGCCCCGCTAGCGGGAGCACCGGGGAGCTGTTTTTT	CASSPASGSTGELFF	TRBV7-2	TRBJ2-2	few	TRBD2
TGTGCCAGCTCACCGCTAGCAGAGTCCTCCTACGAGCAGTACTTC	CASSPLAESSYEQYF	TRBV18	TRBJ2-7	once	-
TGTGCCAGCAGTTTCGGCAGGAAGGAGCCCCAGCATTTT	CASSFGRKEPQHF	TRBV27	TRBJ1-5	-	-
TGTGCCACCAAAGTGAAGCCTGGAAACACCATATATTTT	CATKVKPGNTIYF	TRBV19	TRBJ1-3	-	-
TGTGCCAGCAGCTTAGGGGCGGGAGCCGATTCGGGAAACACCATATATTTT	CASSLGAGADSGNTIYF	TRBV7-8	TRBJ1-3	many	-
TGCGCCAGCAGCCACACGGACAGGGGGGACAATGAGCAGTTCTTC	CASSHTDRGDNEQFF	TRBV4-1	TRBJ2-1	-	TRBD1